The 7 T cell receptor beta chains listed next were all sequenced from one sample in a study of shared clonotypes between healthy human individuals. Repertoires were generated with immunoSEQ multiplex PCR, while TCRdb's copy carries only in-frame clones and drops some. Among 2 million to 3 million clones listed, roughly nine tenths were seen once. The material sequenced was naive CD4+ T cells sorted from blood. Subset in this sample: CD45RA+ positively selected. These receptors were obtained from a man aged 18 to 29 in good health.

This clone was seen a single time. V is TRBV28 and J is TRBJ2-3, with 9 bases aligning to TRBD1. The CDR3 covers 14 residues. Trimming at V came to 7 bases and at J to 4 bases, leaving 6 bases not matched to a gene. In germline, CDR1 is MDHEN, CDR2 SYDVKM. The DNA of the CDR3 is TGTGCCAGCACCGTGGGACAGGGCCCAGATACGCAGTATTTT. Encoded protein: CASTVGQGPDTQYF.

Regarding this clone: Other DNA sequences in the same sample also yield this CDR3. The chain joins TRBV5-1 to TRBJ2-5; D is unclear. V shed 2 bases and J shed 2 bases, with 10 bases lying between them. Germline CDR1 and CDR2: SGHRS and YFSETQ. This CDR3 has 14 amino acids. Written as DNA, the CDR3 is TGCGCCAGCAGCTTACTGACTGCTCAAGAGACCCAGTACTTC. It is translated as CASSLLTAQETQYF.

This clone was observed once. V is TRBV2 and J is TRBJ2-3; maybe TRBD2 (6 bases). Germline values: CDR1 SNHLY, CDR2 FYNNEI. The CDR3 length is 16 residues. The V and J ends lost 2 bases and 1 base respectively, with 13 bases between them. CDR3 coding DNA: TGTGCCAGCAGTGAAAGGTTTGGCGGGGGCACAGATACGCAGTATTTT. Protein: CASSERFGGGTDTQYF. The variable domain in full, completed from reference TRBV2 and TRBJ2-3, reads EPEVTQTPSHQVTQMGQEVILRCVPISNHLYFYWYRQILGQKVEFLVSFYNNEISEKSEIFDDQFSVERPDGSNFTLKIRSTKLEDSAMYFCASSERFGGGTDTQYFGPGTRLTVL.

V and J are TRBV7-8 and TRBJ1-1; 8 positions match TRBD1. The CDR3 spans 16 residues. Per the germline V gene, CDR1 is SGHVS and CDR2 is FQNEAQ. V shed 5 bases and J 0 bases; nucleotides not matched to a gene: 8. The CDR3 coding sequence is TGTGCCAGCAGCCCCTGGACAGGGCGAATGAACACTGAAGCTTTCTTT. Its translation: CASSPWTGRMNTEAFF.

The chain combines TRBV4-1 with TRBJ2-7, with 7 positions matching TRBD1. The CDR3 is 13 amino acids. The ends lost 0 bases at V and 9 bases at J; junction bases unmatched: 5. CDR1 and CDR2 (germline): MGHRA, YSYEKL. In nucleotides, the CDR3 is TGCGCCAGCAGCCAAGACCGGACAGGTGGGCAGTACTTC. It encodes CASSQDRTGGQYF.

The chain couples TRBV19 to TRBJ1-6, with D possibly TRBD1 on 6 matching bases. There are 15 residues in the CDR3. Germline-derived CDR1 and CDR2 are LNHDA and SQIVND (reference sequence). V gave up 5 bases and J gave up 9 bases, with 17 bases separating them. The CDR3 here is CASSPGASIGSPLHF. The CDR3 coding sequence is TGTGCCAGTAGTCCAGGGGCGAGTATAGGTTCACCCCTCCACTTT.

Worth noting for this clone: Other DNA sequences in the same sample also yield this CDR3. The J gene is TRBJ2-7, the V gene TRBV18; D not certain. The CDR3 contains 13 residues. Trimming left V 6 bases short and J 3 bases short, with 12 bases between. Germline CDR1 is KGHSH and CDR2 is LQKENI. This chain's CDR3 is CASSPYNSYEQYF. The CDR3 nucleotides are TGTGCCAGCTCCCCTTATAACAGCTACGAGCAGTACTTC.